The rows below give T cell receptor beta chains drawn from one sample of a study of control samples from healthy donors and cancer patients. The assay was immunoSEQ multiplex PCR, and TCRdb's table has in-frame clones only and misses some. This sample yields some 210,000 clones, of which approximately 90% are seen a single time; 1.5% to 2% belongs to the top ten. The sequenced sample consisted of blood. These TCRs come from a man under 40 in good health. CDR3s leave out the opening cysteine and the closing phenylalanine or tryptophan.

j_gene: TRBJ1-5
v_gene: TRBV27
CDR3aa: ASSSGRHSNQPQH

j_gene: TRBJ1-4
v_gene: TRBV5-3
CDR3aa: ARSWPPPRAPDEKLF

j_gene: TRBJ2-7
v_gene: TRBV4-1
CDR3aa: ASSQSVAGAYEQY

j_gene: TRBJ1-3
v_gene: TRBV30
CDR3aa: AWRAIGQVTGTIY

j_gene: TRBJ1-1
v_gene: TRBV29-1
CDR3aa: SVEGALRNTEAF

j_gene: TRBJ1-2
v_gene: TRBV5-6
CDR3aa: ASSRPVGGAVYGYT

j_gene: TRBJ2-7
v_gene: TRBV2
CDR3aa: ASSVIASGQY

j_gene: TRBJ2-7
v_gene: TRBV12-5
CDR3aa: ASGETSGGPSYEQY

j_gene: TRBJ2-2
v_gene: TRBV19
CDR3aa: ASSGTSGGLMRELF

j_gene: TRBJ2-7
v_gene: TRBV10-3
CDR3aa: AISLTSGTYEQY

j_gene: TRBJ2-2
v_gene: TRBV5-1
CDR3aa: ASSAGLAGNTGELF

j_gene: TRBJ2-2
v_gene: TRBV5-1
CDR3aa: ASSRATGNTGELF

j_gene: TRBJ2-1
v_gene: TRBV19
CDR3aa: ASSIGGGFGQGKYNEQF

j_gene: TRBJ1-4
v_gene: TRBV15
CDR3aa: ATSRGTQGGQGEKLF

j_gene: TRBJ1-2
v_gene: TRBV27
CDR3aa: ASSPRAPGSGYGYT

j_gene: TRBJ1-1
v_gene: TRBV11-1
CDR3aa: ASSKFEGAVSTEAF

j_gene: TRBJ2-1
v_gene: TRBV11-2
CDR3aa: ASSQGGRGLF

j_gene: TRBJ1-2
v_gene: TRBV10-1
CDR3aa: ASTTPGSGGPRYGYT

j_gene: TRBJ2-7
v_gene: TRBV2
CDR3aa: ASSDLAESYEQY

j_gene: TRBJ2-3
v_gene: TRBV7-8
CDR3aa: ASSPTYGGDTQY

j_gene: TRBJ2-7
v_gene: TRBV7-9
CDR3aa: ASSLTNSNSYEQY

j_gene: TRBJ1-2
v_gene: TRBV4-2
CDR3aa: ASSPRLGVYGYT

j_gene: TRBJ2-3
v_gene: TRBV19
CDR3aa: ASSIIPDTQY

j_gene: TRBJ2-7
v_gene: TRBV6-1
CDR3aa: ASSESGAREQY

j_gene: TRBJ1-4
v_gene: TRBV19
CDR3aa: ASSMGTAPEKLF

j_gene: TRBJ2-2
v_gene: TRBV18
CDR3aa: ASSPGQGWNTGELF

j_gene: TRBJ1-2
v_gene: TRBV3-1/TRBV3-2
CDR3aa: ASSPRGSLGYT

j_gene: TRBJ1-1
v_gene: TRBV30
CDR3aa: AWSLGGSLQGAF

j_gene: TRBJ1-5
v_gene: TRBV19
CDR3aa: ASSLTPKGNQPQH

j_gene: TRBJ1-2
v_gene: TRBV10-3
CDR3aa: ATSSSGTTNYGYT

j_gene: TRBJ1-2
v_gene: TRBV5-1
CDR3aa: ASSFTGIGGYT

j_gene: TRBJ1-2
v_gene: TRBV5-6
CDR3aa: ASSLNRGYGYT

j_gene: TRBJ1-2
v_gene: TRBV24-1
CDR3aa: ATSEANYGYT

j_gene: TRBJ1-3
v_gene: TRBV27
CDR3aa: ASSHQPHGNTIY

j_gene: TRBJ2-3
v_gene: TRBV6-5
CDR3aa: ASSYSRTPTDTQY

j_gene: TRBJ1-2
v_gene: TRBV6-5
CDR3aa: ASSLVSGNEGYT

j_gene: TRBJ2-3
v_gene: TRBV3-1/TRBV3-2
CDR3aa: ASSQDGGSASTDTQY

j_gene: TRBJ2-7
v_gene: TRBV11-2
CDR3aa: ASSRNRGEQY

j_gene: TRBJ1-4
v_gene: TRBV7-5
CDR3aa: VRSPAPLF

j_gene: TRBJ2-3
v_gene: TRBV27
CDR3aa: ASNLRVGVTDTQY

j_gene: TRBJ2-7
v_gene: TRBV3-1/TRBV3-2
CDR3aa: ASSQDLAGAYEQY

j_gene: TRBJ1-2
v_gene: TRBV27
CDR3aa: ASSPRALSDGYT

j_gene: TRBJ2-3
v_gene: TRBV27
CDR3aa: ASSFVSTDTQY